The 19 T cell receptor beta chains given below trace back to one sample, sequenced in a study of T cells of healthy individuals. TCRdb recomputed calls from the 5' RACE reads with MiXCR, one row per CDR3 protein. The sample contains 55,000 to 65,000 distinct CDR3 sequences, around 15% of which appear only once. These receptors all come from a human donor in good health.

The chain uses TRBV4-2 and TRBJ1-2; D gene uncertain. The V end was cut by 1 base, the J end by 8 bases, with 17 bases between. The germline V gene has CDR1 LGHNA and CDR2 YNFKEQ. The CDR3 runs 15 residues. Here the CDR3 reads CASSQVGWGSGGYTF. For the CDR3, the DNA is TGTGCCAGCAGCCAAGTGGGATGGGGATCGGGAGGCTACACCTTC.

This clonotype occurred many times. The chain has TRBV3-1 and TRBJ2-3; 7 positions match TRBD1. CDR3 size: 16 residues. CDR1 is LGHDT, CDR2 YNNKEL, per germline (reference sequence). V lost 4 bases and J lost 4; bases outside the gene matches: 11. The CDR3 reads CASSPRGQQSADTQYF. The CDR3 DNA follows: TGTGCCAGCAGCCCTAGGGGACAGCAGAGTGCAGATACGCAGTATTTT.

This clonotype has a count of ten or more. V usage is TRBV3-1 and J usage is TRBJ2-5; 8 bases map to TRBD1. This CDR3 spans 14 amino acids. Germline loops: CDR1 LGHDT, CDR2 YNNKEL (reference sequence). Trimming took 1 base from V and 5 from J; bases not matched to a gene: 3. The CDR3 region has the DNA TGTGCCAGCAGCCAAGCAGGGGGCGCTGAGACCCAGTACTTC. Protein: CASSQAGGAETQYF.

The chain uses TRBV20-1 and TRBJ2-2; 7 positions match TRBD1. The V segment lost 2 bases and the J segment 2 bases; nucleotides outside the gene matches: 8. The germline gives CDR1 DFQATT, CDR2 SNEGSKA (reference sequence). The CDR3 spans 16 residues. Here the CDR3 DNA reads TGCAGTGCTAGAAAGGCCGGGACAGTAAACACCGGGGAGCTGTTTTTT. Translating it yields CSARKAGTVNTGELFF.

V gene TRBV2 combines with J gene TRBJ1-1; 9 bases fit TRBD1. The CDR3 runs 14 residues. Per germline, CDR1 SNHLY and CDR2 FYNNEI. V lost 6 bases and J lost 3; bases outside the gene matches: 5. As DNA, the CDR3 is TGTGCCAGCAGCCTAGACAGGGGGGACACTGAAGCTTTCTTT. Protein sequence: CASSLDRGDTEAFF. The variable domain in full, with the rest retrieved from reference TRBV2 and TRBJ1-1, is EPEVTQTPSHQVTQMGQEVILRCVPISNHLYFYWYRQILGQKVEFLVSFYNNEISEKSEIFDDQFSVERPDGSNFTLKIRSTKLEDSAMYFCASSLDRGDTEAFFGQGTRLTVV.

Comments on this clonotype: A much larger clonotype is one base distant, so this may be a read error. The CDR3 DNA reads as TGTGCCAGCAGCTTGGGTGACGGCCGCTACGAGCGGTACTTC. Protein product: CASSLGDGRYERYF. V and J are TRBV5-6 and TRBJ2-7; D remains ambiguous. The CDR3 totals 14 residues. Germline CDR1 SGHDT, CDR2 YYEEEE.

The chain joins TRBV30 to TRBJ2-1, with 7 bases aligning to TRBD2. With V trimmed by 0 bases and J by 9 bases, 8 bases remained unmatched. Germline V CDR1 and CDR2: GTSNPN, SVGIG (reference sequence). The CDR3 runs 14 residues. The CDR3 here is CAWSVSGSLTEQFF. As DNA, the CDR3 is TGTGCCTGGAGTGTTAGCGGGTCTCTCACTGAGCAGTTCTTC.

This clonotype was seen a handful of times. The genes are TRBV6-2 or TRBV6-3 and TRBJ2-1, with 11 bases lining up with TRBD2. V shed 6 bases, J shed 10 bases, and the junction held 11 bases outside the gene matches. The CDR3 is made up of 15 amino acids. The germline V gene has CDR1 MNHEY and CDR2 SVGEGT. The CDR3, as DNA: TGTGCCAGCAGCCGGGGGCTAGCGGGAGGTACCGAGCAGTTCTTC. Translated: CASSRGLAGGTEQFF.

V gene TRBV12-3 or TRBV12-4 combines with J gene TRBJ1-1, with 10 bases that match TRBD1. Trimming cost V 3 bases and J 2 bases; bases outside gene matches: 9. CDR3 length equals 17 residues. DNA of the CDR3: TGTGCCAGCAGTTTCGGGACAGGGGCAAGGGCCAACACTGAAGCTTTCTTT. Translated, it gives CASSFGTGARANTEAFF.

The CDR3 is CASRVLAGESDTQYF. CDR3 nucleotide sequence: TGTGCCAGCAGAGTTCTAGCGGGAGAATCAGATACGCAGTATTTT. This chain links TRBV6-1 with TRBJ2-3; 10 bases fit TRBD2. This CDR3 comprises 15 residues. V lost 6 bases, J lost 4 bases, and 7 bases stayed unmatched. Germline loops: CDR1 MNHNS, CDR2 SASEGT.

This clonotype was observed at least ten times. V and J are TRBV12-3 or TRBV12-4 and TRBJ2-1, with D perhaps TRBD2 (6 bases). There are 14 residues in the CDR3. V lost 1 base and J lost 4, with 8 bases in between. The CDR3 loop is CASSLGGVYNEQFF. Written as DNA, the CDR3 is TGTGCCAGCAGTTTAGGCGGGGTGTACAATGAGCAGTTCTTC.

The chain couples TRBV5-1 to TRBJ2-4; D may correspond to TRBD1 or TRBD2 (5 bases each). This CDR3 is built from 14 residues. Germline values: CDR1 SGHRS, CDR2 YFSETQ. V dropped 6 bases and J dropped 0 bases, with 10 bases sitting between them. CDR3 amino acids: CASNPGQAKNIQYF. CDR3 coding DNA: TGCGCCAGCAACCCGGGGCAAGCCAAAAACATTCAGTACTTC.

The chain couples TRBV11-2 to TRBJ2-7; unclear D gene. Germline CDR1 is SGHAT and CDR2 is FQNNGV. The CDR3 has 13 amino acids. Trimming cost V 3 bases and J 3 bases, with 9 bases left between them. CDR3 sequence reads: CASSLYKYYEQYF. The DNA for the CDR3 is TGTGCCAGCAGCTTGTACAAATACTACGAGCAGTACTTC.

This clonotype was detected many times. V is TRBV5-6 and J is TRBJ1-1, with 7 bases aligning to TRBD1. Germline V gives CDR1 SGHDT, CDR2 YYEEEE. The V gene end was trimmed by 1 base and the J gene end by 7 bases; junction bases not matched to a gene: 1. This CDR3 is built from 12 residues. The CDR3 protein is CASSLRTGEAFF. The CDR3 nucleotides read TGTGCCAGCAGCTTGCGGACAGGTGAAGCTTTCTTT.

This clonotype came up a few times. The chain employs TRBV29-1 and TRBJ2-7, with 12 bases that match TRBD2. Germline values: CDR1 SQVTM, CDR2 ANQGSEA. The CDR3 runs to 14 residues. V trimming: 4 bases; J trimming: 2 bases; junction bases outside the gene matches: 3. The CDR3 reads CSVAPSGRAYEQYF. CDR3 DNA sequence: TGCAGCGTTGCCCCTAGCGGGAGGGCCTACGAGCAGTACTTC.

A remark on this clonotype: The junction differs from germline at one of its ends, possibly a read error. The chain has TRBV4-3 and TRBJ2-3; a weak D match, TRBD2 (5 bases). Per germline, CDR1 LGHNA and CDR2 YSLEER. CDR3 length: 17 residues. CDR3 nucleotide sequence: TGTGCCAGCAGCCAAGATTGGTTAGCGACGGCGACAGATACGCAGTATTTT. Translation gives CASSQDWLATATDTQYF.

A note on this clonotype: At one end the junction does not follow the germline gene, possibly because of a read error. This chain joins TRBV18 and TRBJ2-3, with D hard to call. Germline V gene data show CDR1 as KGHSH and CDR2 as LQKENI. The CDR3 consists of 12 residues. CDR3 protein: CVSSLRTDTQYF. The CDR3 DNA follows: TGTGTCAGCTCACTCCGCACAGATACGCAGTATTTT.

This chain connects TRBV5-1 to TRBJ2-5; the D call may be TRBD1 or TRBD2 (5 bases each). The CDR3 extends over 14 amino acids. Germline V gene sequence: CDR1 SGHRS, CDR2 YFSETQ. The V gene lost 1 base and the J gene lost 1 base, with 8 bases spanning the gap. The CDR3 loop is CASSLMGTQETQYF. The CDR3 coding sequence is TGCGCCAGCAGCTTGATGGGGACCCAAGAGACCCAGTACTTC.

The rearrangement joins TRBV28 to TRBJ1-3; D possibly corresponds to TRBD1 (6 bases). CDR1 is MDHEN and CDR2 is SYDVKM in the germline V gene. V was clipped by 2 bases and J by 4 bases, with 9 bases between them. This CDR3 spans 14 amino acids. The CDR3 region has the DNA TGTGCCAGCAGTTTAATACAGGGAGGAAACACCATATATTTT. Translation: CASSLIQGGNTIYF.